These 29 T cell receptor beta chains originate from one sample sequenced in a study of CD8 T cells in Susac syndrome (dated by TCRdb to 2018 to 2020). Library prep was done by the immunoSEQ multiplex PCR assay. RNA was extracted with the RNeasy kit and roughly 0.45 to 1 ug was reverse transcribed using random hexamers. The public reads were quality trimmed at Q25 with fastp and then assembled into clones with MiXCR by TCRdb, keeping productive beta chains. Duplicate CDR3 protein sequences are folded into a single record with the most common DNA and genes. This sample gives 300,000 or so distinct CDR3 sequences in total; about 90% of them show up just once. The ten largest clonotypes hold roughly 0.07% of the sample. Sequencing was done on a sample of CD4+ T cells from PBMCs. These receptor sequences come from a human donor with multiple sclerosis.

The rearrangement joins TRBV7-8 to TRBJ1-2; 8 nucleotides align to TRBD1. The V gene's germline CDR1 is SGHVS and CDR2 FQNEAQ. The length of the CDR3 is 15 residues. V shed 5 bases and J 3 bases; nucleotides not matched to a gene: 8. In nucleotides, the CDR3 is TGTGCCAGCAGCCATAGACAGGGGTCTTACTATGGCTACACCTTC. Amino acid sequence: CASSHRQGSYYGYTF.

The CDR3 is CASSPSAGTEAFF. The DNA of the CDR3 is TGTGCCAGCAGTCCCTCGGCGGGCACTGAAGCTTTCTTT. The rearrangement uses TRBV27 and TRBJ1-1, with D unclear. Germline V lookup: CDR1 MNHEY, CDR2 SMNVEV (reference sequence). This CDR3 is 13 amino acids long. Trimming took off 5 bases at V and 4 bases at J, with 11 bases between the two ends.

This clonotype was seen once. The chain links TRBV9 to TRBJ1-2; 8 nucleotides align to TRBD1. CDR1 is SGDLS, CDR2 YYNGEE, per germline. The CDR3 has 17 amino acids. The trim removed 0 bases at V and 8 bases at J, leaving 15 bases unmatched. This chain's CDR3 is CASSVDPTGEGRRGYTF. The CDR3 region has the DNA TGTGCCAGCAGCGTAGACCCGACAGGGGAAGGGCGGCGGGGCTACACCTTC.

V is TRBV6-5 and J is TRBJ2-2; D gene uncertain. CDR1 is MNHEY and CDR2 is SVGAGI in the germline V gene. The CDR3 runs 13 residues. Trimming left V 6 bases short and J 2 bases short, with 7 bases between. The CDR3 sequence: CASRRANTGELFF. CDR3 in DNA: TGTGCCAGCAGGCGAGCTAACACCGGGGAGCTGTTTTTT.

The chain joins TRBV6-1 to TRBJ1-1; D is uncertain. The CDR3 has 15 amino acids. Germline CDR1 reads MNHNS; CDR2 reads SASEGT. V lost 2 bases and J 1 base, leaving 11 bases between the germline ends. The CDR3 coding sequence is TGTGCCAGCAGTGAATTGAGGCCCGGGAACACTGAAGCTTTCTTT. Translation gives CASSELRPGNTEAFF.

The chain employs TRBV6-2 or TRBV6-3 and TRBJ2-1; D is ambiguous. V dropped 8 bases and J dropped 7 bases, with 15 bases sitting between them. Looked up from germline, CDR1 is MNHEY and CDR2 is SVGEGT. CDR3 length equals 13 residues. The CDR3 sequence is CASEDSVRNEQFF. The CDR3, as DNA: TGTGCCAGCGAAGACTCTGTGAGGAATGAGCAGTTCTTC.

CDR3 sequence reads: CASSFGVRGRNEKLFF. CDR3 in DNA: TGTGCCAGCAGTTTCGGGGTAAGGGGACGTAATGAAAAACTGTTTTTT. The J gene is TRBJ1-4, the V gene TRBV12-3 or TRBV12-4; tentative D call: TRBD1 (5 bases). V was pared by 3 bases and J by 4 bases, with 15 bases between. The CDR3 extends over 16 amino acids.

This chain's CDR3 is CASSLRQVSYEQYF. CDR3 bases: TGTGCCAGCAGCCTCAGACAGGTTTCCTACGAGCAGTACTTC. The chain employs TRBV11-2 and TRBJ2-7; D may be TRBD1 (6 bases). Germline values: CDR1 SGHAT, CDR2 FQNNGV. The ends were cut back, 5 bases at V and 1 base at J, with 12 bases in the middle. The CDR3 has 14 residues.

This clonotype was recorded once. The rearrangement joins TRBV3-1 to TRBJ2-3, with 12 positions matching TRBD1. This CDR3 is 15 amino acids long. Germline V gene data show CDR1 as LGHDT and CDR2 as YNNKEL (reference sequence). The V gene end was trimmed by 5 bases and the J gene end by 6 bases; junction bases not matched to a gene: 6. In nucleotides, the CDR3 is TGTGCCAGCAGCGGGGACAGGGGGCTGAGGGATACGCAGTATTTT. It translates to CASSGDRGLRDTQYF.

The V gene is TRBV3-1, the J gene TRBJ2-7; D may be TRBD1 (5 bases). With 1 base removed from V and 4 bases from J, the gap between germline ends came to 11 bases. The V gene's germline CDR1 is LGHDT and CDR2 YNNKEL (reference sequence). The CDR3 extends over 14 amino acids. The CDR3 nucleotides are TGTGCCAGCAGCCAAGGCGATGACAGATACGAGCAGTACTTC. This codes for CASSQGDDRYEQYF.

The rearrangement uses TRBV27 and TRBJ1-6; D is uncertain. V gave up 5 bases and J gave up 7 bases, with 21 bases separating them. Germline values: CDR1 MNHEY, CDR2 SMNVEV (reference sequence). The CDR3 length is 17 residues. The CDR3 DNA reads TGTGCCAGCAGTGGTATGGCTTACTGGTTGGGGAATTCACCCCTCCACTTT. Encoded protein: CASSGMAYWLGNSPLHF.

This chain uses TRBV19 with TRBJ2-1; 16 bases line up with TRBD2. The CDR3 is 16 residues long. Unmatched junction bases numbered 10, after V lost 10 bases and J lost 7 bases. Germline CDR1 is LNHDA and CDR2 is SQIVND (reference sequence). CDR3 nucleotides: TGTGCCATTGGACCGGGACTAGCGGGGGGGGGTAATGAGCAGTTCTTC. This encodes CAIGPGLAGGGNEQFF.

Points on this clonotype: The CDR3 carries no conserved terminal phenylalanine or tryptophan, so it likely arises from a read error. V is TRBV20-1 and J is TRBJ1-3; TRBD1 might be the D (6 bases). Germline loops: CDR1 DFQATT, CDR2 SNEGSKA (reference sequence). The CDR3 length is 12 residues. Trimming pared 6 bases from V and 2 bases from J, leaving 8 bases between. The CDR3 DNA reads TGCAGTGCCACAGGGACTGGAAACACCATATATTCT. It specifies CSATGTGNTIYS.

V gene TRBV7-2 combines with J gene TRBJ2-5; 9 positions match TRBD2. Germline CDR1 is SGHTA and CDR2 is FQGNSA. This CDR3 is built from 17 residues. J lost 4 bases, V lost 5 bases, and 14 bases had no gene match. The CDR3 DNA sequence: TGTGCCAGCAGCGCCCAGGATGGTGCGGGAGGGGGAGAGACCCAGTACTTC. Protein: CASSAQDGAGGGETQYF.

In DNA form, the CDR3 reads TGTGCCAGCAACCGGGAGTCTCTACAGCTGAACACTGAAGCTTTCTTT. Amino acids: CASNRESLQLNTEAFF. The rearrangement joins TRBV2 to TRBJ1-1; D is uncertain. CDR1 is SNHLY and CDR2 is FYNNEI in the germline V gene. The CDR3 runs 16 residues. V dropped 7 bases and J dropped 0 bases, with 18 bases sitting between them.

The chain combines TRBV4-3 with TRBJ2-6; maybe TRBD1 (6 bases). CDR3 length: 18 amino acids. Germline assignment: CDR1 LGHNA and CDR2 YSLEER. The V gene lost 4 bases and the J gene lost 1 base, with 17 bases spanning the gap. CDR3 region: CASSLGQPSTSGANVLTF. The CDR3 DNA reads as TGCGCCAGCAGCCTCGGACAGCCCTCCACATCTGGGGCCAACGTCCTGACTTTC.

The CDR3 bases are TGCAGTGCTGAATTGGTTGGGGGAACAGATACGCAGTATTTT. Its protein is CSAELVGGTDTQYF. The V gene is TRBV20-1, the J gene TRBJ2-3; D could derive from TRBD1 or TRBD2 (5 bases each). The CDR3 runs to 14 residues. In germline, CDR1 is DFQATT, CDR2 SNEGSKA (reference sequence). Trimming cost V 5 bases and J 3 bases, with 15 bases left between them.

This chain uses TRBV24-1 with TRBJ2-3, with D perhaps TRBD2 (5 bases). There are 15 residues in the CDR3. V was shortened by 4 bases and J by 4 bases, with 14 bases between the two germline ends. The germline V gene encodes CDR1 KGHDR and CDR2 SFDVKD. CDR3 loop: CATSDPGYSPDTQYF. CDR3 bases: TGTGCCACCAGTGACCCGGGATACTCCCCAGATACGCAGTATTTT.

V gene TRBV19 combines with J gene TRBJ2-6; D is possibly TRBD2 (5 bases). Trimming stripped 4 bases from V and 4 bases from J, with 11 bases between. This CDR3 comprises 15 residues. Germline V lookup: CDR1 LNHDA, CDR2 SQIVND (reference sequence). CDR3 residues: CASSTGSGGANVLTF. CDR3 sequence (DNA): TGTGCCAGTAGTACGGGGTCGGGGGGGGCCAACGTCCTGACTTTC.

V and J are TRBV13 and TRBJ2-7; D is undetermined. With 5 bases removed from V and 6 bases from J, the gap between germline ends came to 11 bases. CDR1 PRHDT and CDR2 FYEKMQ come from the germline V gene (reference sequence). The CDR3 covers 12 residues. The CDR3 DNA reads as TGTGCCAGCAGCCGAACCAGGAGCGAGCAGTACTTC. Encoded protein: CASSRTRSEQYF.

Written as DNA, the CDR3 is TGTGCCAGCAGCCCGCGGGACAGGACCAGCTCTGGGGCCAACGTCCTGACTTTC. It codes for CASSPRDRTSSGANVLTF. The V call is TRBV3-1, the J call TRBJ2-6; 8 nucleotides line up with TRBD1. Per the germline V gene, CDR1 is LGHDT and CDR2 is YNNKEL (reference sequence). The CDR3 has 18 amino acids. Trimming cost V 4 bases and J 0 bases; bases outside gene matches: 8.

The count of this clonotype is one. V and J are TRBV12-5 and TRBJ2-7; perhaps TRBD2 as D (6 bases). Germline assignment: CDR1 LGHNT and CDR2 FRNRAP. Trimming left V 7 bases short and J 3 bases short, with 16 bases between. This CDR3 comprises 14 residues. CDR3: CASALGGFLYEQYF. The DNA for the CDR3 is TGTGCTAGTGCCCTCGGAGGGTTTCTCTACGAGCAGTACTTC. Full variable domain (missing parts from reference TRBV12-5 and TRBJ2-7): DARVTQTPRHKVTEMGQEVTMRCQPILGHNTVFWYRQTMMQGLELLAYFRNRAPLDDSGMPKDRFSAEMPDATLATLKIQPSEPRDSAVYFCASALGGFLYEQYFGPGTRLTVT.

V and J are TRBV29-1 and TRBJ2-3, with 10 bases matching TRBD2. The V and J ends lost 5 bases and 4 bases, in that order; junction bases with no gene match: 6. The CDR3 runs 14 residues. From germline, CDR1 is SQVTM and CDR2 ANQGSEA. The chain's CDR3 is CSVPSGGFSDTQYF. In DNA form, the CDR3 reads TGCAGCGTTCCTAGCGGGGGTTTCTCAGATACGCAGTATTTT.

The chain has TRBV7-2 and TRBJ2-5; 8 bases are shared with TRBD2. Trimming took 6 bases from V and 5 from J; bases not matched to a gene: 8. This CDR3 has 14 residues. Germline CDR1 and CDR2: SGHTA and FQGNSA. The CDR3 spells CASRYAGGLETQYF. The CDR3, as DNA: TGTGCCAGCAGATACGCGGGGGGTTTGGAGACCCAGTACTTC.

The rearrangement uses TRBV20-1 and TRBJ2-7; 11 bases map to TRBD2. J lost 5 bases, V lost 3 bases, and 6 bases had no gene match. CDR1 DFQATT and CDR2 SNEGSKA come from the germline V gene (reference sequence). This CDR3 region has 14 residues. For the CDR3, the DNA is TGCAGTGCTAGGGTAGCGGGAGGGCCCCACGAGCAGTACTTC. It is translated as CSARVAGGPHEQYF.

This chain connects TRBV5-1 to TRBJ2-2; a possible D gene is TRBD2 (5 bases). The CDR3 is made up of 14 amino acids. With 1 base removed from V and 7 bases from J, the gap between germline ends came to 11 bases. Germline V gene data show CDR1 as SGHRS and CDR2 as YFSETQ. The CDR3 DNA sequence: TGCGCCAGCAGCTTGCGAATCGGAGGCGGGGAGCTGTTTTTT. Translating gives CASSLRIGGGELFF.

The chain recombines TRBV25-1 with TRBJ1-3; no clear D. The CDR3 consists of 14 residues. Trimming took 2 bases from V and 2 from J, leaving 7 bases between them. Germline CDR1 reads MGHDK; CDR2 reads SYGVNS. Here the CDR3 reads CASSERRAGNTIYF. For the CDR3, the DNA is TGTGCCAGCAGTGAAAGGCGGGCTGGAAACACCATATATTTT.

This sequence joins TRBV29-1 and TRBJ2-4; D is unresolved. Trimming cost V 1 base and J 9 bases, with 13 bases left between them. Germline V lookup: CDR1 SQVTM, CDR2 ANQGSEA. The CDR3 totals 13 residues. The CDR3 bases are TGCAGCGTTGAAGGTGGGCTAAATCCCATTCAGTACTTC. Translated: CSVEGGLNPIQYF.

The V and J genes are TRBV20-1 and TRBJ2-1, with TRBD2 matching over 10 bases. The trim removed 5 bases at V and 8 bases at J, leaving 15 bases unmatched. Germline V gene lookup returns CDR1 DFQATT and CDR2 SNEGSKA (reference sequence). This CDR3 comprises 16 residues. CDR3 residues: CSASSGRAGEIDEQFF. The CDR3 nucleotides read TGCAGTGCTTCCAGCGGGAGGGCCGGTGAAATCGATGAGCAGTTCTTC.